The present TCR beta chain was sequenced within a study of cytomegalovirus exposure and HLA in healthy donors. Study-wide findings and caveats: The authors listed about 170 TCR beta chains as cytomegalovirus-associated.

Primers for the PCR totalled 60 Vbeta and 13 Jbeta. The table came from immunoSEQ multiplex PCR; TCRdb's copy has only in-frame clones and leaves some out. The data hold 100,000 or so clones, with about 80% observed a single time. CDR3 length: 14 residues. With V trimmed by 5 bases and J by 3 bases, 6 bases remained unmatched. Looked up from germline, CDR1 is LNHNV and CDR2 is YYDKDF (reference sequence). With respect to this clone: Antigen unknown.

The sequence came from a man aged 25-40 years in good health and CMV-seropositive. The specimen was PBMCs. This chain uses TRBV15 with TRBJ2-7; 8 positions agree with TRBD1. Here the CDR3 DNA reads TGTGCCACCAGCGTGAGGGACAGGAGCTACGAGCAGTACTTC. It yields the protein CATSVRDRSYEQYF.